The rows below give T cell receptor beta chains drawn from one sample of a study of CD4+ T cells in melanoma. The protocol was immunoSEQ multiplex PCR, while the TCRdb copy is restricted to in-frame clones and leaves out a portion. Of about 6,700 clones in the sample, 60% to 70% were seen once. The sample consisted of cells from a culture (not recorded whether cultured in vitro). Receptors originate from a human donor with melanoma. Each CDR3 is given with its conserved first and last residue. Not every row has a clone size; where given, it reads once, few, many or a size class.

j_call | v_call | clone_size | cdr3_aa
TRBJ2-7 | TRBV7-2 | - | CASTFPQGGRYEQYF
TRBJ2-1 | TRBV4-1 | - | CASSQDLGQTSLGNEQFF
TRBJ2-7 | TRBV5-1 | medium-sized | CASSDRTSSYEQYF
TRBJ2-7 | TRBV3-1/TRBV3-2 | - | CASGISGSYEQYF
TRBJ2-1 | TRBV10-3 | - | CAISGKGGDSYNEQFF
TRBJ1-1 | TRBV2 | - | CASSDQGTEAFF
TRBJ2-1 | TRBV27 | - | CASRRDGTSYNEQFF
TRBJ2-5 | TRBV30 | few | CAWSLLAGGPGETQYF
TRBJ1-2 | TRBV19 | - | CASSDTGFNYGYTF
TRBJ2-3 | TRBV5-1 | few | CASSLTLAGATDTQYF
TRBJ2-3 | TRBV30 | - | CAWSRGGYRTDTQYF
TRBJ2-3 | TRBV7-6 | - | CASSLAGASGGVTDTQYF
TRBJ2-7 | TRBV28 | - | CASSDETSGRPYEQYF
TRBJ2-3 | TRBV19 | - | CASSNRGGGADTQYF
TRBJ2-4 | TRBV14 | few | CASSLDSGAGTKNIQYF
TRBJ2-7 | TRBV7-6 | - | CASNLEGLAGTEQYF
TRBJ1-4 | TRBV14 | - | CASSQELTGRTNEKLFF
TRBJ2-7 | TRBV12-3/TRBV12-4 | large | CASRRGQSYEQYF
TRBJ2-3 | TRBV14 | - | CASSQIQQGPYGDTQYF
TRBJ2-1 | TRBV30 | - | CAWSVAGLDSYNEQFF
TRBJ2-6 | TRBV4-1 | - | CASSQDLPTGRSGANVLTF
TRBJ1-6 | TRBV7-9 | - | CASSFGDREGSPLHF
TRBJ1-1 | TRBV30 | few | CAWSRDRARAFF
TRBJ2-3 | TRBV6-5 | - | CASNPGGNTDTQYF
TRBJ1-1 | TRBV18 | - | CASSKRDTGTEAFF
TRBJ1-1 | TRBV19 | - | CASSREGQDEAFF
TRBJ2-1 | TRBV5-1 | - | CASSLARTVSRNEQFF
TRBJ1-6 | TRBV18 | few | CASSPPGTGSLPLHF
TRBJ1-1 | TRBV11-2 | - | CASSLEPFGDTEAFF
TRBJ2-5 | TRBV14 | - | CASSPGLAAARGDETQYF
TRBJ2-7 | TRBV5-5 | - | CASSLAEGLEQYF
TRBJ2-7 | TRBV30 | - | CASTSGGRYEQYF
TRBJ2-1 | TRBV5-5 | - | CASSLRDRAYNEQFF
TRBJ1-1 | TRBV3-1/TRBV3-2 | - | CASSQDQDTEAFF
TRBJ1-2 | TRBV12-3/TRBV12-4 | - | CASSRQAKGGYTF
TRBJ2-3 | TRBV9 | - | CASSHHVAGGTDTQYF
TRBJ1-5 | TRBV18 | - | CASSPDQPQHF
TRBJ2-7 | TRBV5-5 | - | CASSLVGTSRYEQYF
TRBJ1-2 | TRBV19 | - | CASSSDRGLGGYTF
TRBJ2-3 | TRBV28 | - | CASSFEGRGLRSTTDTQYF
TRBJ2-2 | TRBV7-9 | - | CASSLAFGGTGELFF
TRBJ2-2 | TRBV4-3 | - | CASSQSWRGGSGELFF
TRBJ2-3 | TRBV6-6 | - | CASRSTADTQYF
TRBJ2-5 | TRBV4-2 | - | CASSQRASGGLGSQETQYF
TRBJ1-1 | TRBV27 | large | CASSFGGAEAFF